Listed below are T cell receptor beta chains from one sample, sequenced in a study of CD8 T cells in Susac syndrome. TCRdb called the immunoSEQ multiplex PCR reads again in MiXCR, with one record for every CDR3 protein. Of under 200,000 distinct CDR3 sequences in the sample, approximately 95% are singletons; the top ten hold 0.16%. The sequencing sample was made of CD8+ T cells from PBMCs. These receptors all stem from a human donor with Susac syndrome. Each CDR3 is given with its conserved first and last residue. A D gene is named only where the DNA matches it firmly. Clone size is stated in some rows and not others, as once, few, many or a class when expanded.

j_gene | d_gene | v_gene | abundance | CDR3nt | CDR3aa
TRBJ1-1 | TRBD1 | TRBV23-1 | once | TGCGCCAGCATCACAGCATACAGGGGGGCGCAGCTGGAAACTGAAGCTTTCTTT | CASITAYRGAQLETEAFF
TRBJ2-3 | NA | TRBV30 | NA | TGTGCCTGGAACTCAGGTAGCACAGATACGCAGTATTTT | CAWNSGSTDTQYF
TRBJ2-1 | TRBD2 | TRBV2 | NA | TGTGCCAGCAGTGAAAGGGTGATAGCGGGGAACAATGAGCAGTTCTTC | CASSERVIAGNNEQFF
TRBJ2-5 | TRBD2 | TRBV2 | NA | TGTGCCAGCGGGACTAGCGGGCGCGGGGGACGAGAGACCCAGTACTTC | CASGTSGRGGRETQYF
TRBJ2-7 | TRBD2 | TRBV4-1 | NA | TGCGCCAGCAGCCCGCGGGAGGGGCCCTCCTACGAGCAGTACTTC | CASSPREGPSYEQYF
TRBJ1-5 | TRBD1 | TRBV7-2 | NA | TGTGCCAGCAGCTTTCGGACAGGGAATCAGCCCCAGCATTTT | CASSFRTGNQPQHF
TRBJ1-1 | NA | TRBV28 | NA | TGTGCCACTGTCTACACTCCCGCGACCAAATTAGAGGGAGCTTTCTTT | CATVYTPATKLEGAFF
TRBJ1-4 | NA | TRBV6-5 | NA | TGTGCCAGCAGTTACCTACAGGGAGCTAATGAAAAACTGTTTTTT | CASSYLQGANEKLFF
TRBJ2-7 | TRBD1 | TRBV6-5 | NA | TGTGCCAGCATGGACAGGGGGACCTCCTACGAGCAGTACTTC | CASMDRGTSYEQYF
TRBJ1-1 | NA | TRBV5-1 | NA | TGCGCCAGCAGCTCCTCGAGAGCCGTGAACACTGAAGCTTTCTTT | CASSSSRAVNTEAFF
TRBJ2-1 | TRBD2 | TRBV2 | NA | TGTGCCAGCAGTACAAGGACTAGCGGTAATGAGCAGTTCTTC | CASSTRTSGNEQFF
TRBJ1-1 | NA | TRBV9 | NA | TGTGCCAGCAGCGTCTCGGGCACTGAAGCTTTCTTT | CASSVSGTEAFF
TRBJ1-3 | NA | TRBV12-3/TRBV12-4 | NA | TGTGCCAGCAGGGAGGGATCCGGAAACACCATATATTTT | CASREGSGNTIYF
TRBJ1-5 | NA | TRBV5-5 | NA | TGTGCCAGCAGCTTGGAAGGAGGTGGCCAGCCCCAGCATTTT | CASSLEGGGQPQHF
TRBJ1-4 | NA | TRBV4-1 | NA | TGCGCCAGCAGCCAAGACCGACACCGCGTCGAAAAACTGTTTTTT | CASSQDRHRVEKLFF
TRBJ1-6 | NA | TRBV19 | NA | TGTGCCAGTACGGAAGTTAATTCACCCCTCCACTTT | CASTEVNSPLHF
TRBJ2-3 | NA | TRBV28 | NA | TGTGCCAGCAGTTTTTACAGCGACGATACGCAGTATTTT | CASSFYSDDTQYF
TRBJ1-1 | NA | TRBV12-3/TRBV12-4 | NA | TGTGCCAGCAGTGGAATAAACGCTGAAGCTTTCTTT | CASSGINAEAFF
TRBJ1-3 | NA | TRBV30 | NA | TGTGCCTGGAGTAGGGGGACACCTGGAGGAAACACCATATATTTT | CAWSRGTPGGNTIYF
TRBJ1-1 | NA | TRBV12-3/TRBV12-4 | NA | TGTGCCAGCAGTTTAGTGCGCGAAGCTTTCTTT | CASSLVREAFF
TRBJ2-7 | TRBD2 | TRBV5-6 | NA | TGTGCCAGCAGATCCTGGGGACTAGCGGGAGATGGGTACGAGCAGTACTTC | CASRSWGLAGDGYEQYF
TRBJ1-2 | TRBD1 | TRBV5-1 | NA | TGCGCCAGCAGCGTAGAAACAGGGGGCGACTATGGCTACACCTTC | CASSVETGGDYGYTF
TRBJ1-1 | NA | TRBV15 | NA | TGTGCCACCAGCAGCGGGGATGGCACTGAAGCTTTCTTT | CATSSGDGTEAFF
TRBJ2-1 | TRBD2 | TRBV7-9 | NA | TGTGCCAGCAGCTTACGGACTAGCGGGGTACACAATGAGCAGTTCTTC | CASSLRTSGVHNEQFF
TRBJ2-6 | NA | TRBV25-1 | once | TGTGCCAGCATGCTGGGGGCGGGGGCCAACGTCCTGACTTTC | CASMLGAGANVLTF
TRBJ1-4 | NA | TRBV3-1 | NA | TGTGCCAGCAGCCAAGGCTTCTATGGGGATGAAAAACTGTTTTTT | CASSQGFYGDEKLFF
TRBJ1-1 | NA | TRBV20-1 | NA | TGCAGTGTTGCCCCGAACCGAGTGAACACTGAAGCTTTCTTT | CSVAPNRVNTEAFF
TRBJ1-1 | TRBD1 | TRBV29-1 | once | TGCAGCGTCGAGAGGGACAGTTCCTCCACTGAAGCTTTCTTT | CSVERDSSSTEAFF
TRBJ2-3 | NA | TRBV5-1 | NA | TGCGCCAGCAGCTTGGCGGGAGTTCATGGCACAGATACGCAGTATTTT | CASSLAGVHGTDTQYF
TRBJ2-7 | NA | TRBV5-1 | NA | TGCGCCAGCAGCCCCGGGACACTGGGGCCCTACGAGCAGTACTTC | CASSPGTLGPYEQYF
TRBJ1-5 | TRBD1 | TRBV12-3/TRBV12-4 | NA | TGTGCCAGCAGTACGCGACAGGGGGGTAATCAGCCCCAGCATTTT | CASSTRQGGNQPQHF
TRBJ1-5 | TRBD1 | TRBV20-1 | NA | TGCAGTGCATACAGGGGGTCGGCGGGCAATCAGCCCCAGCATTTT | CSAYRGSAGNQPQHF
TRBJ1-1 | NA | TRBV7-9 | once | TGTGCCAGCAGCCCCCCCGTGCGGGGGAACACTGAAGCTTTCTTT | CASSPPVRGNTEAFF
TRBJ1-1 | TRBD1 | TRBV9 | few | TGTGCCAGCAGCGTGACAGGGGGCGGGACTGAAGCTTTCTTT | CASSVTGGGTEAFF
TRBJ1-3 | TRBD1 | TRBV4-1 | NA | TGCGCCAGCAGCCAGAACAGGGGCTCCGGAAACACCATATATTTT | CASSQNRGSGNTIYF
TRBJ1-2 | NA | TRBV30 | NA | TGTGCCTGGAGAGCAAGTAACTATGGCTACACCTTC | CAWRASNYGYTF
TRBJ2-2 | NA | TRBV7-6 | NA | TGTGCCAGCAGTCAAGCCGCCTGGCAGACGAACACCGGGGAGCTGTTTTTT | CASSQAAWQTNTGELFF
TRBJ2-5 | TRBD1 | TRBV29-1 | NA | TGCAGCGCCCCCGGGGGACAGGGCGGATGGGAGACCCAGTACTTC | CSAPGGQGGWETQYF
TRBJ1-2 | TRBD1 | TRBV7-6 | once | TGTGCCAGCAGCTCTTACAGGGGGCAGGGCTACACCTTC | CASSSYRGQGYTF
TRBJ2-7 | NA | TRBV13 | NA | TGTGCCAGCAGCTCCCGGGACTGGGGATCCTACGAGCAGTACTTC | CASSSRDWGSYEQYF
TRBJ1-1 | NA | TRBV12-3/TRBV12-4 | NA | TGTGCCAGCAGATTTAAAGGGGGAGCCGATGAAGCTTTCTTT | CASRFKGGADEAFF
TRBJ2-2 | NA | TRBV12-3/TRBV12-4 | once | TGTGCCAGCAAGGACAGTAACACCGGGGAGCTGTTTTTT | CASKDSNTGELFF
TRBJ1-2 | TRBD1 | TRBV29-1 | NA | TGCAGCGTTGAAGACCTTACAGGGGAAGGCTACACCTTC | CSVEDLTGEGYTF